This T cell receptor (beta chain) was identified during a study of shared clonotypes between healthy human individuals. The CDR3 has 11 residues. Trimming removed 6 bases at V and 7 bases at J, with 7 bases between. Germline lookup yields CDR1 MDHEN and CDR2 SYDVKM. Researchers ran the assay at a deep level. Each subset's genomic DNA was shared equally among a number of immunoSEQ plates. The table came from immunoSEQ multiplex PCR; TCRdb's copy has only in-frame clones and leaves some out. This table holds about 2.3 million clones, about nine tenths found once. Only one count was recorded for this clone. The sample holds other DNA sequences that translate to the same CDR3. All donors were healthy HIV-negative adults lacking recent acute infections or vaccinations. Both subsets, CD45RA+ naive and CD45RA-negative memory, were split from the CD4+ cells.

The sequenced sample was naive CD4+ T cells from PBMCs. As for subset: CD45RA+ positively selected. J is TRBJ2-1 and V is TRBV28, with unresolved D. The receptor comes from a man between 18 and 35 years old in good health. Some clones in this sample may be carry-over from other donors' samples. In DNA, the CDR3 is TGTGCCAGCAGGACCCCAAATGAGCAGTTCTTC. Protein sequence: CASRTPNEQFF.